The 13 T cell receptor beta chains reported below all come from one sample, sequenced in a study of Graves' ophthalmopathy and Graves' hyperthyroidism. Researchers took RNA transcripts and amplified TCR beta CDR3 regions from them. Second-round multiplex PCR followed a first-round RT-PCR using HTBI primers. Each CDR3 protein gets one entry after TCRdb re-called the multiplex PCR reads with MiXCR. The repertoire has some 750,000 distinct CDR3 sequences, approximately 40% of them found once; the top ten carry 35% to 55%. Sequencing used peripheral blood. All receptors derive from an adult man with Graves' ophthalmopathy.

This clonotype came up a few times. This sequence joins TRBV6-4 and TRBJ2-7, with 7 nucleotides matching TRBD1. Per germline, CDR1 MRHNA and CDR2 SNTAGT. Trimming cost V 5 bases and J 5 bases; bases outside gene matches: 9. The length of the CDR3 is 14 residues. CDR3 bases: TGTGCCAGCAGTTATGACGACAGGGCGGACGAGCAGTACTTC. As protein: CASSYDDRADEQYF.

In its sample, this clonotype was seen a few times. V and J are TRBV9 and TRBJ1-2, with a weak D call TRBD1 (6 bases). Germline CDR1 reads SGDLS; CDR2 reads YYNGEE. The V and J ends lost 5 bases and 4 bases respectively, with 15 bases between them. This CDR3 spans 14 amino acids. The CDR3 spells CASSTSGTSYGYTF. The CDR3, as DNA: TGTGCCAGCAGTACATCCGGGACATCCTATGGCTACACCTTC.

This chain joins TRBV6-4 and TRBJ2-5; 8 bases fit TRBD2. V was pared by 6 bases and J by 4 bases, with 22 bases of the junction left unmatched. The CDR3 has 19 residues. The germline V gene has CDR1 MRHNA and CDR2 SNTAGT. The DNA of the CDR3 is TGTGCCAGCAGCAGGGAGGCCCCCGGGGGTCAGCGGGGGTCAGAGACCCAGTACTTC. Encoded protein: CASSREAPGGQRGSETQYF.

Turning to this clonotype: As the CDR3 is not closed by the conserved phenylalanine or tryptophan, this likely results from a read error. The genes are TRBV30 and TRBJ1-1; D is uncertain. The CDR3 extends over 12 amino acids. Germline-derived CDR1 and CDR2 are GTSNPN and SVGIG (reference sequence). Trimming removed 0 bases at V and 7 bases at J, with 9 bases between. CDR3 amino acids: CAWSVSSVEAFS. For the CDR3, the DNA is TGTGCCTGGAGTGTATCCAGTGTTGAAGCTTTCTCT.

This clonotype has ten or more counts. V and J are TRBV7-9 and TRBJ2-7, with D perhaps TRBD2 (6 bases). CDR3 size: 14 residues. Per germline, CDR1 SEHNR and CDR2 FQNEAQ (reference sequence). V shed 6 bases and J shed 0 bases, with 12 bases lying between them. CDR3 sequence (DNA): TGTGCCAGCAGTTGGGACGGGAGCTCCTACGAGCAGTACTTC. Residues: CASSWDGSSYEQYF.

The chain has TRBV20-1 and TRBJ1-2; D is uncertain. The CDR3 spans 13 residues. V was clipped by 2 bases and J by 4 bases, with 11 bases between them. The germline gives CDR1 DFQATT, CDR2 SNEGSKA (reference sequence). CDR3 coding DNA: TGCAGTGCTAGAAAGGGAAGCGGCTATGGCTACACCTTC. The encoded protein is CSARKGSGYGYTF.

This clonotype came up a few times. The chain recombines TRBV20-1 with TRBJ2-5; D is unclear. Germline loops: CDR1 DFQATT, CDR2 SNEGSKA (reference sequence). This CDR3 has 12 residues. V was pared by 4 bases and J by 5 bases, with 11 bases between. CDR3 amino acids: CSAKTVLETQYF. The CDR3 DNA reads as TGCAGTGCTAAGACGGTCCTGGAGACCCAGTACTTC.

The table lists this clonotype with many counts. The chain recombines TRBV7-9 with TRBJ1-1; 8 bases are a match to TRBD1. This CDR3 has 15 residues. V lost 4 bases to trimming and J lost 7 bases; unmatched junction nucleotides: 11. Germline V gene data show CDR1 as SEHNR and CDR2 as FQNEAQ (reference sequence). The CDR3 DNA reads as TGTGCCAGCAGCTACGCATCAGGGGGCGCAGGTGAAGCTTTCTTT. It yields the protein CASSYASGGAGEAFF.

As concerns this clonotype: It may be a read error: a sequence one base away is much more abundant. CDR3 bases: TGCGGCGTTGAGGGGGCGGAGAGGACTGAAGCTTTCTTT. Its protein product is CGVEGAERTEAFF. V gene TRBV29-1 combines with J gene TRBJ1-1; 7 nucleotides align to TRBD1. Germline CDR1 reads SQVTM; CDR2 reads ANQGSEA. This CDR3 comprises 13 residues.

CDR3 sequence: CASTRGGSGANVLTF. The CDR3 DNA follows: TGTGCCAGCACTCGAGGGGGCTCTGGGGCCAACGTCCTGACTTTC. The chain has TRBV6-6 and TRBJ2-6, with a tentative D call TRBD1 (6 bases). Germline V CDR1 and CDR2: MNHNY, SVGAGI (reference sequence). CDR3 length: 15 amino acids. The V end was cut by 7 bases, the J end by 0 bases, with 10 bases between.

The V gene is TRBV29-1, the J gene TRBJ1-3; 11 nucleotides match TRBD1. Germline loops: CDR1 SQVTM, CDR2 ANQGSEA. The CDR3 length is 17 residues. After removal of 6 bases from V and 1 base from J, the junction contained 11 bases not matched to a gene. The CDR3 sequence is CSVSRDRGGPSGNTIYF. The CDR3 nucleotides are TGCAGCGTGTCCCGGGACAGGGGGGGACCGTCTGGAAACACCATATATTTT.

The DNA for the CDR3 is TGTGCCAGCAGCTTACATCCTGGCAGGGTGGCTTCCGGGGAGCTGTTTTTT. Its translation is CASSLHPGRVASGELFF. The genes are TRBV7-6 and TRBJ2-2, with D maybe TRBD1 (5 bases). V was shortened by 2 bases and J by 6 bases, with 19 bases between the two germline ends. The CDR3 contains 17 residues. Per germline, CDR1 SGHVS and CDR2 FNYEAQ.

This clonotype was found a few times. The chain couples TRBV7-9 to TRBJ2-2, with D possibly TRBD2 on 6 matching bases. CDR1 is SEHNR, CDR2 FQNEAQ, per germline (reference sequence). V lost 4 bases and J 2 bases, leaving 14 bases between the germline ends. The CDR3 sequence is 16 residues long. As DNA, the CDR3 is TGTGCCAGCAGCTACAGATCGGGACTCAACACCGGGGAGCTGTTTTTT. Translated, it gives CASSYRSGLNTGELFF. Filled out from reference TRBV7-9 and TRBJ2-2, the complete variable domain reads DTGVSQNPRHKITKRGQNVTFRCDPISEHNRLYWYRQTLGQGPEFLTYFQNEAQLEKSRLLSDRFSAERPKGSFSTLEIQRTEQGDSAMYLCASSYRSGLNTGELFFGEGSRLTVL.